Listed here are 12 T cell receptor beta chains from one sample, sequenced in a study of identical twins. Via MiXCR, TCRdb re-called the 5' RACE reads, giving one row per CDR3 protein. The sample carries roughly 540,000 distinct CDR3 sequences, about 20% recorded once. These data were also reused for a study on T cells expressing NK-cell markers.

Sequenced sample: CD4+ T cells sorted from blood. The receptors here all came from a young woman in good health.

The chain uses TRBV5-1 and TRBJ2-2; D ambiguous. Deletions cut 6 bases from V and 0 bases from J, with 12 bases between. The germline V gene has CDR1 SGHRS and CDR2 YFSETQ. The CDR3 runs to 15 residues. The DNA of the CDR3 is TGCGCCAGCAACCCAGAACCCCCGAACACCGGGGAGCTGTTTTTT. Amino acids: CASNPEPPNTGELFF.

This rearrangement joins TRBV6-1 to TRBJ1-2, with 7 bases fitting TRBD1. V was clipped by 7 bases and J by 6 bases; unmatched bases: 8. The CDR3 extends over 13 amino acids. The germline CDR1 and CDR2 sequences are MNHNS and SASEGT. The CDR3 DNA follows: TGTGCCAGCACCCAATCGACAGGGAATGGCTACACCTTC. It translates to CASTQSTGNGYTF.

This clonotype was counted only a few times. The chain is built from TRBV5-1 and TRBJ2-3, with D hard to call. V gave up 5 bases and J gave up 5 bases, with 6 bases separating them. The CDR3 extends over 11 amino acids. Germline-derived CDR1 and CDR2 are SGHRS and YFSETQ. This chain's CDR3 is CASRSVDTQYF. The CDR3 DNA follows: TGCGCCAGCAGAAGCGTAGATACGCAGTATTTT.

This clonotype has a handful of counts. The rearrangement joins TRBV29-1 to TRBJ2-5, with a possible D match to TRBD2 (6 bases). Germline CDR1 reads SQVTM; CDR2 reads ANQGSEA. V was pared by 3 bases and J by 2 bases, with 13 bases between. CDR3 length: 14 amino acids. The chain's CDR3 is CSVDPSALQETQYF. As DNA, the CDR3 is TGCAGCGTTGATCCTAGCGCGTTACAAGAGACCCAGTACTTC.

This clonotype was seen a few times. The chain carries TRBV18 and TRBJ2-7; 8 bases are shared with TRBD2. Germline CDR1 reads KGHSH; CDR2 reads LQKENI. V lost 0 bases, J lost 5 bases, and 9 bases stayed unmatched. This CDR3 has 16 residues. CDR3 region: CASSPPRAGGMHEQYF. DNA for the CDR3: TGTGCCAGCTCACCACCGCGCGCGGGAGGAATGCACGAGCAGTACTTC.

The chain combines TRBV7-9 with TRBJ2-1; perhaps D is TRBD1 or TRBD2 (5 bases each). Germline V gives CDR1 SEHNR, CDR2 FQNEAQ (reference sequence). The CDR3 has 14 residues. The ends were cut back, 0 bases at V and 10 bases at J, with 13 bases in the middle. The CDR3 coding sequence is TGTGCCAGCAGCTTAGCCCCTCGGGGCGCCGAGCAGTTCTTC. Protein product: CASSLAPRGAEQFF.

The J gene is TRBJ1-2, the V gene TRBV12-3 or TRBV12-4; 7 bases match TRBD1. J gave up 6 bases and V 7 bases, and 8 bases lay outside the gene matches. The CDR3 spans 13 residues. Written as DNA, the CDR3 is TGTGCCAGCACCCTTAGACAGGGTGATGGCTACACCTTC. Its protein is CASTLRQGDGYTF.

This clonotype occurred a few times. CDR3 coding DNA: TGTGCCAGCAGGCCCCGTGGAAGGCCAACCTACAATGAGCAGTTCTTC. This codes for CASRPRGRPTYNEQFF. This chain links TRBV12-3 or TRBV12-4 with TRBJ2-1; D is undetermined. Trimming pared 6 bases from V and 2 bases from J, leaving 17 bases between. The CDR3 covers 16 residues.

The chain links TRBV5-1 to TRBJ1-3, with TRBD1 as a possible D gene (6 bases). The CDR3 spans 15 residues. Germline-derived CDR1 and CDR2 are SGHRS and YFSETQ. V lost 4 bases and J 0 bases, leaving 11 bases between the germline ends. The CDR3 nucleotides are TGCGCCAGCAGCATGGACAGCTACTCTGGAAACACCATATATTTT. Protein: CASSMDSYSGNTIYF.

This clonotype came up once. This chain links TRBV4-1 with TRBJ2-5; possibly TRBD2 for D (6 bases). The CDR3 is made up of 15 amino acids. Germline V gene sequence: CDR1 MGHRA, CDR2 YSYEKL. V was cut by 4 bases and J by 1 base, with 13 bases left in between. The CDR3 sequence: CASSPGGFLQETQYF. Written as DNA, the CDR3 is TGCGCCAGCAGCCCCGGGGGTTTTCTCCAAGAGACCCAGTACTTC.

The chain has TRBV14 and TRBJ2-3; 11 nucleotides align to TRBD1. CDR3 length equals 15 residues. Germline values: CDR1 SGHDN, CDR2 FVKESK. Trimming removed 3 bases from V and 5 bases from J; junction bases left unmatched: 4. The CDR3 is CASSHLGTGGDTQYF. CDR3 bases: TGTGCCAGCAGCCACTTAGGGACAGGGGGAGATACGCAGTATTTT.

This sequence joins TRBV6-5 and TRBJ2-7, with unresolved D. The CDR3 runs 12 residues. The germline gives CDR1 MNHEY, CDR2 SVGAGI. The V gene lost 4 bases and the J gene lost 7 bases, with 11 bases spanning the gap. Here the CDR3 DNA reads TGTGCCAGCAGTTCGCGGCCGCTGGAGCAGTACTTC. Encoded protein: CASSSRPLEQYF.